One TCR beta chain is described in this entry. Its target is not known. The data originate from a study of cytomegalovirus exposure and HLA in healthy donors. The overall study: Prior work identified 95 million to 120 million unique TCR beta sequences in around 170 million T cells. The early release's HLA-typed donors yielded 65 million to 85 million unique TCRs.

Study outcomes and limitations: In an earlier analysis, in fewer than 700 donors, most V segments appeared productive either ~87% or ~30% of the time. The authors later found most CMV-associated TCR beta chains appeared HLA-restricted.

It was with 60 Vbeta and 13 Jbeta primers that the PCR ran. Sequenced by immunoSEQ multiplex PCR; TCRdb stores in-frame clones only, minus some. The table includes fewer than 200,000 clones, approximately 80% detected once. Sequences were obtained from PBMCs. This TCR came from a female donor in good health and CMV-seronegative.

The CDR3 sequence: CASSYRDRGGEQYF. The CDR3 nucleotides are TGTGCCAGCAGCTACCGGGACAGGGGGGGCGAGCAGTACTTC. The chain joins TRBV7-6 to TRBJ2-5; 11 nucleotides match TRBD1. The DNA end favors TRBJ2-7, so the J call may be wrong. CDR3 length: 14 amino acids. Per the germline V gene, CDR1 is SGHVS and CDR2 is FNYEAQ.